One T cell receptor (beta chain) is described in this entry. What it binds is unknown. This sample was taken from a study of T cell responses to AZD1222 COVID-19 vaccine. General study points: Spike regions recognized by vaccine-associated CD4 TCRs spanned the protein, led by 160-218 and 743-854. Reportedly, close to half of spike-specific TCRs are directed against unmutated variant regions. Only a handful of AZD1222 recipients, six or seven in all, had baseline seropositivity.

Germline V gene data show CDR1 as SNHLY and CDR2 as FYNNEI. This CDR3 region has 12 residues. V was trimmed by 11 bases and J by 0 bases, leaving 9 bases between them. It was second doses at about 4 or about 12 weeks that were pooled. Some clones are missing from TCRdb's copy, which holds only in-frame ones; the method was immunoSEQ multiplex PCR. There are about 120,000 clones in the sample; about nine tenths occur only once, and under 3% lies in the top ten. Specimen: peripheral blood, collected 28 days after the second AZD1222 dose. This TCR came from an adult who received the AZD1222 COVID-19 vaccine. The chain has TRBV2 and TRBJ2-3; D perhaps matches TRBD2 (5 bases). This chain's CDR3 is CAGEGSTDTQYF. CDR3 bases: TGTGCCGGTGAGGGCAGCACAGATACGCAGTATTTT.